Sequencing of this TCR beta chain was carried out in a study of blood T cell repertoires in COVID-19. Produced via immunoSEQ multiplex PCR; TCRdb's table is partial and in-frame only. The sample has more than 150,000 clones; about 81% are singletons. This clone was recorded only once. The clonotype was recovered from a young man with active or convalescent COVID-19. Sequencing was done on a sample of peripheral blood.

CDR3 in amino acids: CASSQASSGRQNEQFF. The DNA of the CDR3 is TGTGCCAGCAGCCAAGCGTCTAGCGGGAGACAAAATGAGCAGTTCTTC. The gene calls are TRBV3-1 (or the pseudogene TRBV3-2) and TRBJ2-1; 10 nucleotides line up with TRBD2. V was pared by 1 base and J by 7 bases, with 7 bases of the junction left unmatched. This CDR3 is 16 amino acids long. Germline V CDR1 and CDR2: LGHDT, YNNKEL (reference sequence).